Listed below are T cell receptor beta chains from one sample, sequenced in a study of cytomegalovirus exposure and HLA in healthy donors. Method: immunoSEQ multiplex PCR; TCRdb's copy keeps in-frame clones and lacks some. This table has more than 95,000 clones, 73% appearing once. The material sequenced was PBMCs. The receptors shown here come from a man between 60 and 75 years old in good health and CMV-seropositive. Each CDR3 is given with its conserved first and last residue. A D gene is named only where the DNA matches it firmly. The size of a clone is reported for some rows only, either as once, few or many, or as a class for expanded clones.

TRBD1,TRBJ1-5,TRBV29-1,few,TGCAGCGCCGGGACAGGGGGGGGGCCCCAGCATTTT,CSAGTGGGPQHF
NA,TRBJ1-1,TRBV6-1,NA,TGTGCCAGCAGTGAATTAGGGGGGAACACTGAAGCTTTCTTT,CASSELGGNTEAFF
NA,TRBJ1-6,TRBV5-1,NA,TGCGCCAGCAGCTTGGCCGGGACAAGGTTTTCACCCCTCCACTTT,CASSLAGTRFSPLHF
TRBD1,TRBJ1-6,TRBV5-1,NA,TGCGCCAGCAGCTTGGGGCGACAGGGCCTTAATTCACCCCTCCACTTT,CASSLGRQGLNSPLHF
NA,TRBJ1-4,TRBV28,few,TGTGCCAGCAGTTTCTCGGTTGCAACTAATGAAAAACTGTTTTTT,CASSFSVATNEKLFF
TRBD1,TRBJ2-2,TRBV5-1,NA,TGCGCCAGCAGCCGACAGGGTGAAATAGGAGCCGGGGAGCTGTTTTTT,CASSRQGEIGAGELFF
TRBD2,TRBJ2-2,TRBV6-1,NA,TGTGCCAGCAGGATGGGGGGGGTCAACACCGGGGAGCTGTTTTTT,CASRMGGVNTGELFF
NA,TRBJ2-7,TRBV30,NA,TGTGCCTGGAGTCCCCGGTCAGGAGGGGAGCAGTACTTC,CAWSPRSGGEQYF
NA,TRBJ1-5,TRBV7-8,NA,TGTGCCAGCAGCTTATGGGCGAAAGAAGCCCAGCATTTT,CASSLWAKEAQHF
NA,TRBJ2-7,TRBV6-5,few,TGTGCCAGCAGTCATGACATCTACGAGCAGTACTTC,CASSHDIYEQYF
TRBD2,TRBJ2-5,TRBV19,NA,TGTGCCAGTAGTACCGGACTAGCGGGAGGAGAGACCCAGTACTTC,CASSTGLAGGETQYF
TRBD1,TRBJ2-3,TRBV7-3,many,TGTGCCAGCAGCTTACTGGGACAGCCCACAGATACGCAGTATTTT,CASSLLGQPTDTQYF
TRBD1,TRBJ1-2,TRBV2,NA,TGTGCCACGTTGACAGGGCGCGACTATGGCTACACCTTC,CATLTGRDYGYTF
NA,TRBJ2-3,TRBV30,few,TGTGCCTGGGATGGGGGGGCCTCAAGAGATACGCAGTATTTT,CAWDGGASRDTQYF
NA,TRBJ2-7,TRBV27,NA,TGTGCCAGCAGTTCACGGGGGGCGCAGTACTTC,CASSSRGAQYF
NA,TRBJ1-1,TRBV2,NA,TGTGCCAGCAGTGAAGAAGCCAGGGCTGAAGCTTTCTTT,CASSEEARAEAFF
TRBD1,TRBJ1-1,TRBV19,NA,TGTGCCAGTAGTATAATGGAGGGGGCAGGTTCTGAAGCTTTCTTT,CASSIMEGAGSEAFF
NA,TRBJ1-5,TRBV2,once,TGTGCCAGCAGACCCCCAGGGAATCAGCCCCAGCATTTT,CASRPPGNQPQHF
TRBD1,TRBJ1-5,TRBV30,NA,TGTGCCTGCGGACAGGGACCTAGCGCAGGCAGTCAGCCCCAGCATTTT,CACGQGPSAGSQPQHF
TRBD2,TRBJ2-3,TRBV7-2,NA,TGTGCCAGCAGCTTGGGTCGGACTAGCGGGTTCAGGTCCCCAGATACGCAGTATTTT,CASSLGRTSGFRSPDTQYF
NA,TRBJ2-6,TRBV30,NA,TGTGCCTGGAAACCTACAGGCTCTGGGGCCAACGTCCTGACTTTC,CAWKPTGSGANVLTF
NA,TRBJ2-5,TRBV13,NA,TGTGCCAGCAGCTTGAGGAGCCAAGAGACCCAGTACTTC,CASSLRSQETQYF
NA,TRBJ2-1,TRBV15,NA,TGTGCCACCAGCTCCTACTACGACTACAATGAGCAGTTCTTC,CATSSYYDYNEQFF
NA,TRBJ2-3,TRBV4-1,few,TGCGCCAGCAGCCAAGACGTTACCGGGGGAGGAAGCACAGATACGCAGTATTTT,CASSQDVTGGGSTDTQYF
NA,TRBJ2-6,TRBV21-1,NA,TGTGCCAGCAGCAAACGAATTCGGGGGTGGGACTCTGGGGCCAACGTCCTGACTTTC,CASSKRIRGWDSGANVLTF
NA,TRBJ2-7,TRBV5-6,NA,TGTGCCAGCAGCTTTTCAGGCGAGCAGTACTTC,CASSFSGEQYF
NA,TRBJ1-6,TRBV28,NA,TGTGCCAGCAGTTGGGGGGGAAATTCACCCCTCCACTTT,CASSWGGNSPLHF
NA,TRBJ2-1,TRBV7-9,NA,TGTGCCAGCAGCCGTTACCGGTCCCAACAGCACAATGAGCAGTTCTTC,CASSRYRSQQHNEQFF
NA,TRBJ1-1,TRBV19,NA,TGTGCCAGTAGTATGGGCAGCCTGAACACTGAAGCTTTCTTT,CASSMGSLNTEAFF
NA,TRBJ1-4,TRBV6-5,NA,TGTGCCAGCAGTTACGCAGGGGTCAGGACTAATGAAAAACTGTTTTTT,CASSYAGVRTNEKLFF
NA,TRBJ1-5,TRBV2,NA,TGTGCCAGCAGTGCCTCTAGGACACTTAATCAGCCCCAGCATTTT,CASSASRTLNQPQHF
NA,TRBJ1-1,TRBV2,NA,TGTGCCAGCAGTTTAGGAGGGAACACTGAAGCTTTCTTT,CASSLGGNTEAFF
TRBD2,TRBJ2-3,TRBV30,NA,TGTGCCTACTTACCCCTAGCGGGCCCAGATACGCAGTATTTT,CAYLPLAGPDTQYF
TRBD1,TRBJ2-7,TRBV7-9,NA,TGTGCCAGCAGCTTAGGGGACAGGAGCTCCTACGAGCAGTACTTC,CASSLGDRSSYEQYF
TRBD1,TRBJ1-5,TRBV15,NA,TGTGCCACCAGCAGAGATGGACAGGGCCAGCCCCAGCATTTT,CATSRDGQGQPQHF
TRBD1,TRBJ1-6,TRBV7-8,once,TGTGCCAGCAGCGTAAGACCCGGGACAGTACAACCCCTCCACTTT,CASSVRPGTVQPLHF
NA,TRBJ2-5,TRBV5-4,NA,TGTGCCAGCAGCGTGGGAACGGGCAGGGGAGGGGAGACCCAGTACTTC,CASSVGTGRGGETQYF
NA,TRBJ1-2,TRBV18,NA,TGTGCCAGCTCACTACTAACGGCGGGAGTCTATGGCTACACCTTC,CASSLLTAGVYGYTF
TRBD2,TRBJ2-7,TRBV28,NA,TGTGCCAGCAAAGGAACGGGGGGACCCTACGAGCAGTACTTC,CASKGTGGPYEQYF
NA,TRBJ2-7,TRBV5-6,NA,TGTGCCAGCAGCTCAAGGGGGGGCATTTCCTACGAGCAGTACTTC,CASSSRGGISYEQYF
NA,TRBJ1-3,TRBV9,NA,TGTGCCAGCAGCCCCGGGGGGACCGGAAACACCATATATTTT,CASSPGGTGNTIYF
NA,TRBJ2-1,TRBV20-1,NA,TGCAGTGCTTGCCCTGAGGTTGAGCAGTTCTTC,CSACPEVEQFF
NA,TRBJ1-1,TRBV18,NA,TGTGCCAGCTCACCATTTGCGGACAGGAACACTGAAGCTTTCTTT,CASSPFADRNTEAFF
TRBD1,TRBJ1-2,TRBV7-2,NA,TGTGCCAGCAGCGGGACAGAATATGGCTACACCTTC,CASSGTEYGYTF
NA,TRBJ1-3,TRBV27,NA,TGTGCCAGCAGTTTGGGGGCAGGGACTGGAAACACCATATATTTT,CASSLGAGTGNTIYF
NA,TRBJ1-5,TRBV28,once,TGTGCCAGCAGAGGCAGGGTAGGCAATCAGCCCCAGCATTTT,CASRGRVGNQPQHF
NA,TRBJ2-1,TRBV30,NA,TGTGCCTGGAGTGTAGGTTCAGGGGTCTACAATGAGCAGTTCTTC,CAWSVGSGVYNEQFF
TRBD1,TRBJ1-2,TRBV4-2,NA,TGTGCCAGCAGCCAAGTATTTAGGGGACAGGGGAAGCGTGGCGGCTACACCTTC,CASSQVFRGQGKRGGYTF
TRBD2,TRBJ2-7,TRBV10-2,NA,TGCGCCAGCAGCAGTATCTCGGGACTAGCGGGGGGCCGCTACGAGCAGTACTTC,CASSSISGLAGGRYEQYF
TRBD1,TRBJ1-2,TRBV5-8,few,TGTGCCAGCAGCTGGGAGACGGGACAGGAGAGCTATGGCTACACCTTC,CASSWETGQESYGYTF
NA,TRBJ2-5,TRBV5-4,NA,TGTGCCAGCAGCTTGCGGCCAGTCGGAGCTTGGGCCCAGTACTTC,CASSLRPVGAWAQYF
TRBD1,TRBJ2-7,TRBV30,NA,TGTGCCTGGAGTACCCTTTCCGGGACAGGCTTATACGAGCAGTACTTC,CAWSTLSGTGLYEQYF
TRBD1,TRBJ1-2,TRBV5-1,NA,TGCGCCAGCAGCGGCGGGACAGGGGGCTCTGGCTACACCTTC,CASSGGTGGSGYTF
TRBD2,TRBJ2-5,TRBV9,few,TGTGCCAGCAGCCCAGGGACTAGCGGGCGAGAGACCCAGTACTTC,CASSPGTSGRETQYF